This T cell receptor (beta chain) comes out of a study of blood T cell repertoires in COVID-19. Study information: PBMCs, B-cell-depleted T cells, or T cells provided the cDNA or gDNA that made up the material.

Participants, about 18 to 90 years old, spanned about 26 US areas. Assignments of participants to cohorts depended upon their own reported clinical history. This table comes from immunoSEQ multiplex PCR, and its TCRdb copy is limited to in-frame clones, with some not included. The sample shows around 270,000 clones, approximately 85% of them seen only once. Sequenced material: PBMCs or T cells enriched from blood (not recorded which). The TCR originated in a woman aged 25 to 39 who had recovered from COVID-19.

As DNA, the CDR3 is TGTGCCAGTAGTATAGTACAGGGACCCCAGTTCTTC. This gives the protein CASSIVQGPQFF. The V gene is TRBV19, the J gene TRBJ2-1, with D possibly matching TRBD1 (6 bases). Trimming took off 1 base at V and 13 bases at J, with 11 bases between the two ends. CDR1 and CDR2 from the germline V gene are LNHDA and SQIVND (reference sequence). The CDR3 length is 12 residues.